This T cell receptor (beta chain) was sequenced in a study of CD8 T cells in Susac syndrome. The authors sequenced TCR beta from blood CD8+ and CD4+ T cells. The multiple sclerosis control cohort comprised treatment-naive individuals presenting with stable or active relapsing-remitting disease. Regarding the study as a whole: Only a relatively small number of individuals were included in the TCR sequencing and HLA analysis.

As concerns this clonotype: The antigen is unknown.

RNA, at about 0.45 to 1 ug, was reverse transcribed with random hexamers. immunoSEQ multiplex PCR amplified TCR beta CDR3 across 54 Vbeta, 13 Jbeta. TCRdb reprocessed the immunoSEQ multiplex PCR reads with MiXCR, giving one entry per CDR3 protein. The sample gives approximately 150,000 distinct CDR3 sequences, roughly 96% of which show up once; approximately 0.12% is in the top ten. The CDR3 has 9 residues. Between the trimmed V and J ends, which lost 2 bases and 11 bases, there was a span of 6 bases. Germline CDR1 is DFQATT and CDR2 is SNEGSKA (reference sequence). The V gene is TRBV20-1, the J gene TRBJ1-1; D not resolved. The sample comprised CD4+ T cells from PBMCs. This sequence was found in a human donor with multiple sclerosis. The CDR3 here is CSARKEAFF. Written as DNA, the CDR3 is TGCAGTGCTAGAAAGGAGGCTTTCTTT.